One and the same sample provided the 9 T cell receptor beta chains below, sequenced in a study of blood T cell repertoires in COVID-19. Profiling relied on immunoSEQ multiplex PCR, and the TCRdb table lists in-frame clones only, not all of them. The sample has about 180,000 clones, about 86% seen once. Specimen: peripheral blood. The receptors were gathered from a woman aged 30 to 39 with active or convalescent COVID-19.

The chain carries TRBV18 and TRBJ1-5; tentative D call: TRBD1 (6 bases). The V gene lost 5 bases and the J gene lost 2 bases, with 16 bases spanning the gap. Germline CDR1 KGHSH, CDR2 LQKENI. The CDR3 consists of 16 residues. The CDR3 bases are TGTGCCAGCTCAGAACAGGGATCCTTGGGCAATCAGCCCCAGCATTTT. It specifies CASSEQGSLGNQPQHF.

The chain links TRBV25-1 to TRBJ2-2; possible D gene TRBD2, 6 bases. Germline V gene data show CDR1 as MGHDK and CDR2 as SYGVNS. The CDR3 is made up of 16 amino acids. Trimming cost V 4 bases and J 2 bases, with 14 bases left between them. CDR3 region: CASSGGGTTNTGELFF. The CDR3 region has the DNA TGTGCCAGCAGTGGGGGCGGGACGACAAACACCGGGGAGCTGTTTTTT.

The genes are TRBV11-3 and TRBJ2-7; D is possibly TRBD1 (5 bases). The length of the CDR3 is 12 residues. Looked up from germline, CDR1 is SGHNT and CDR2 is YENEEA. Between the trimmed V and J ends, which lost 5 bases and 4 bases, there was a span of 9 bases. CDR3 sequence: CASSRRQYEQYF. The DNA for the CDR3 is TGTGCCAGCAGCCGAAGACAGTACGAGCAGTACTTC.

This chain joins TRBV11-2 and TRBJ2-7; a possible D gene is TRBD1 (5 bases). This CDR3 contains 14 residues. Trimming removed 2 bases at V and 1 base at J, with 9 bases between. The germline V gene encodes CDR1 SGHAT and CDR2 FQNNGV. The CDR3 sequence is CASSLIGHSYEQYF. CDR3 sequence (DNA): TGTGCCAGCAGCTTAATTGGACATTCCTACGAGCAGTACTTC.

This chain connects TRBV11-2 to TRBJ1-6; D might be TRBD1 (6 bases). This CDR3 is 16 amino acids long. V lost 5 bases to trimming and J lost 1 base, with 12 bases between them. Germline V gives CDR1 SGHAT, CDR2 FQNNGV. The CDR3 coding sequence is TGTGCCAGCAGCCCTGCTACAGGGTCCTATAATTCACCCCTCCACTTT. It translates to CASSPATGSYNSPLHF.

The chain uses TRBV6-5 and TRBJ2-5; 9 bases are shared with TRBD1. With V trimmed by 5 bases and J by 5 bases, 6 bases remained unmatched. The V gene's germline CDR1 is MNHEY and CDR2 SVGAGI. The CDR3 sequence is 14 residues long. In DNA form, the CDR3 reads TGTGCCAGCAGTAAGACAGGGGGACGGGAGACCCAGTACTTC. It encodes CASSKTGGRETQYF.

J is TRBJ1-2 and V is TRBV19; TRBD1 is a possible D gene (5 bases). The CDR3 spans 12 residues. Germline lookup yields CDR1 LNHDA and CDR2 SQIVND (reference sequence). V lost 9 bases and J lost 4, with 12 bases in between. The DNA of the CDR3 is TGTGCCAGCACCTATACAGGCTATGGCTACACCTTC. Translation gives CASTYTGYGYTF.

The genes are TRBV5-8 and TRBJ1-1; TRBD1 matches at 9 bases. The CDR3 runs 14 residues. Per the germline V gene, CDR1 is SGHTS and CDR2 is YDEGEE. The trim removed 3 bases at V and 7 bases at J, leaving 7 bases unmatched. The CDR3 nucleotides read TGTGCCAGCAGCTCGTTGGGACAGGGAGTTGAAGCTTTCTTT. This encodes CASSSLGQGVEAFF.

The CDR3: CASSLEAGELFF. CDR3 nucleotides: TGTGCCAGCAGCTTGGAAGCGGGGGAGCTGTTTTTT. V usage is TRBV5-4 and J usage is TRBJ2-2; no clear D gene. CDR1 and CDR2 (germline): SGHNT, YYREEE (reference sequence). The V end lost 0 bases, the J end lost 8 bases, and 5 bases lay between the germline ends. There are 12 residues in the CDR3.